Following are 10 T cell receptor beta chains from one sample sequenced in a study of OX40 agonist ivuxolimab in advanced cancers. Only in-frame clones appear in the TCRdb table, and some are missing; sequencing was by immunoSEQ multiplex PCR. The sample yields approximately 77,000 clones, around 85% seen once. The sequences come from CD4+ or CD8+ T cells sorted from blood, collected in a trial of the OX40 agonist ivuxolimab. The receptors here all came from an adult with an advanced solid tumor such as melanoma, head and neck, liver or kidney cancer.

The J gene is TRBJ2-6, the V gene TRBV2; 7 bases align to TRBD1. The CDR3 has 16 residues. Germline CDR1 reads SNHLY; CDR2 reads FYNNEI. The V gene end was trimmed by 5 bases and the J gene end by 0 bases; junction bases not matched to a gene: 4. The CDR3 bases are TGTGCCAGCAGTTCCGGGACAGTCTCTGGGGCCAACGTCCTGACTTTC. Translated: CASSSGTVSGANVLTF.

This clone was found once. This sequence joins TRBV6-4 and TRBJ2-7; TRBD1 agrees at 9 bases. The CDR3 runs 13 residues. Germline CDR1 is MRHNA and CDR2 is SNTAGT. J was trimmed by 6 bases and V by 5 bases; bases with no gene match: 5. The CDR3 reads CASSPGQGSEQYF. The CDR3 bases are TGTGCCAGCAGTCCGGGACAGGGTTCCGAGCAGTACTTC.

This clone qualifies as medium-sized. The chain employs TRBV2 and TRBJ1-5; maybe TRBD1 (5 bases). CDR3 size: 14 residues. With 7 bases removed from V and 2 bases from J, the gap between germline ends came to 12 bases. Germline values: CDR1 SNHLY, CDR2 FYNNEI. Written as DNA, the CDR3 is TGTGCCAGCATGGCAGGGCAGGGCAATCAGCCCCAGCATTTT. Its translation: CASMAGQGNQPQHF.

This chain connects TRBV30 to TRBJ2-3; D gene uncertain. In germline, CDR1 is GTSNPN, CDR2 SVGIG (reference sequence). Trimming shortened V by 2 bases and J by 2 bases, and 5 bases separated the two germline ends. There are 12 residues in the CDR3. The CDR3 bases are TGTGCCTGGAGTCCCTACACAGATACGCAGTATTTT. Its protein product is CAWSPYTDTQYF.

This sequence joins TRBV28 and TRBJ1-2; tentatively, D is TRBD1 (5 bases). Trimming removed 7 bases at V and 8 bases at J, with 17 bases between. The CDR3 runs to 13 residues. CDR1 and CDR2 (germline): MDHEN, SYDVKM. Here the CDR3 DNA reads TGTGCCAGCATACCGCAGGGAGTCTACGGCTACACCTTC. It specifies CASIPQGVYGYTF.

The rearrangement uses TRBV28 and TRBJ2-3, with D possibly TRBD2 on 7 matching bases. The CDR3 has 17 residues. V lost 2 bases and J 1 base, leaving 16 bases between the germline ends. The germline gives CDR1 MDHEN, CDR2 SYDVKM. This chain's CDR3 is CASSLGGGSLRTDTQYF. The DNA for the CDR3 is TGTGCCAGCAGTTTAGGGGGGGGCAGCCTTCGCACAGATACGCAGTATTTT.

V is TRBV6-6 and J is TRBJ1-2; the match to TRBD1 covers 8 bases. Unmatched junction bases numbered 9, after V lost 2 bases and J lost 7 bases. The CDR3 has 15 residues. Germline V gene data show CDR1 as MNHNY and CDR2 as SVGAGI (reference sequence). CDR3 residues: CASSYDDRGRSGYTF. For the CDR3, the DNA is TGTGCCAGCAGTTACGACGACAGGGGCAGGTCTGGCTACACCTTC.

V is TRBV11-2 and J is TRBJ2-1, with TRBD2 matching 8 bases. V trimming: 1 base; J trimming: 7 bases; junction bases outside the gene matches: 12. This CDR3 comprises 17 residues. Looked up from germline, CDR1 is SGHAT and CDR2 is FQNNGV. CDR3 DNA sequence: TGTGCCAGCAGCTTAGCCGGGTCCGGGACTAGGTCGAATGAGCAGTTCTTC. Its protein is CASSLAGSGTRSNEQFF.

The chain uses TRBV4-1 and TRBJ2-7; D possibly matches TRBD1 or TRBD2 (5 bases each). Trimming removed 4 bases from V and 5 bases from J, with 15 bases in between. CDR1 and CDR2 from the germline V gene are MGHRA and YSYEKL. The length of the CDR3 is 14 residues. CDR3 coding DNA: TGCGCCAGCAGCCCGACGATGGGGACCCACGAGCAGTACTTC. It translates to CASSPTMGTHEQYF.

The CDR3 nucleotides read TGTGCCAGCAGTTACTCGGGACTAGCGGACAATGAGCAGTTCTTC. Translated, it gives CASSYSGLADNEQFF. The J gene is TRBJ2-1, the V gene TRBV6-5, with 11 bases identical to TRBD2. The V gene end was trimmed by 0 bases and the J gene end by 5 bases; junction bases not matched to a gene: 0. This CDR3 spans 15 amino acids. The V gene's germline CDR1 is MNHEY and CDR2 SVGAGI.